Included here is one T cell receptor beta chain sequence, with context. The data were taken from a study of beta chain features in type 1 diabetes. Study-level background: The study found patients and healthy donors alike in age, gender and cell yields.

CDR1 and CDR2 from the germline V gene are SEHNR and FQNEAQ (reference sequence). Trimming cost V 4 bases and J 2 bases, with 11 bases left between them. CDR3 size: 14 residues. Isolated RNA was reverse transcribed in full, so expressed TCRB transcripts were sequenced. This table comes from immunoSEQ multiplex PCR, and its TCRdb copy is limited to in-frame clones, with some not included. The sample records hundreds of thousands of clones, around 15% being singletons. The source of this sequence is a man aged 18 to 29 in good health. The sequencing input was naive CD4+ T cells from blood. The chain employs TRBV7-9 and TRBJ1-2; D is undetermined. In DNA, the CDR3 is TGTGCCAGCAGCTCAGGTGCGATCAACTATGGCTACACCTTC. Translated: CASSSGAINYGYTF.